This passage covers 17 T cell receptor beta chains from one sample sequenced in a study of T-cell reconstitution after alpha-beta-depleted transplantation in children. Preparation of the TCRbeta library involved a method that used unique molecular identifiers. A single record per CDR3 protein comes from TCRdb applying MiXCR to the PCR reads. The profile covers some 500,000 distinct CDR3 sequences, with 15% to 20% appearing a single time and 3.3% taken by the ten largest. Source: PBMCs from the stem cell graft donor, taken from the stem cell graft. These receptors were collected from a human donor who donated a stem cell graft to a child with acute lymphoblastic leukemia.

The J gene is TRBJ1-5, the V gene TRBV15; D not resolved. The V and J ends lost 3 bases and 0 bases respectively, with 12 bases between them. The CDR3 length is 16 residues. Germline V gene sequence: CDR1 LNHNV, CDR2 YYDKDF (reference sequence). The CDR3 sequence: CATSSGDPNSNQPQHF. The CDR3 DNA reads TGTGCCACCAGCAGTGGAGACCCCAATAGCAATCAGCCCCAGCATTTT.

Only a few counts were recorded for this clonotype. V gene TRBV14 combines with J gene TRBJ1-1; 9 nucleotides match TRBD1. The CDR3 runs to 14 residues. The V and J ends lost 1 base and 4 bases, in that order; junction bases with no gene match: 1. CDR1 and CDR2 from the germline V gene are SGHDN and FVKESK. The CDR3 DNA follows: TGTGCCAGCAGCCAAGCACAGGGGGCCACTGAAGCTTTCTTT. This codes for CASSQAQGATEAFF.

The chain uses TRBV2 and TRBJ2-1, with 12 bases that match TRBD2. V lost 2 bases to trimming and J lost 0 bases; unmatched junction nucleotides: 5. CDR1 and CDR2 from the germline V gene are SNHLY and FYNNEI. CDR3 length equals 18 residues. This CDR3 reads CASSELAGGPISYNEQFF. The CDR3 bases are TGTGCCAGCAGTGAACTAGCGGGAGGGCCCATCTCCTACAATGAGCAGTTCTTC.

The chain recombines TRBV20-1 with TRBJ2-7, with 10 bases fitting TRBD2. The germline gives CDR1 DFQATT, CDR2 SNEGSKA (reference sequence). With 6 bases clipped from V and 3 bases from J, the junction kept 5 bases outside the gene matches. This CDR3 region has 13 residues. As DNA, the CDR3 is TGCAGTGCCGACCTAGCGGGAGACTACGAGCAGTACTTC. Translated: CSADLAGDYEQYF.

The genes are TRBV5-4 and TRBJ1-1; 8 positions agree with TRBD1. V lost 3 bases and J lost 0; bases outside the gene matches: 22. This CDR3 region has 21 residues. Looked up from germline, CDR1 is SGHNT and CDR2 is YYREEE (reference sequence). This chain's CDR3 is CASSSLDREGGLFRLNTEAFF. The CDR3 DNA reads TGTGCCAGCAGCTCGCTGGACAGGGAGGGAGGCCTTTTCCGGTTGAACACTGAAGCTTTCTTT.

V gene TRBV27 combines with J gene TRBJ2-7; TRBD2 matches 12 bases. This CDR3 has 15 amino acids. V lost 4 bases, J lost 6 bases, and 7 bases stayed unmatched. The germline V gene encodes CDR1 MNHEY and CDR2 SMNVEV (reference sequence). The CDR3 is CASSSPTSGRAEQYF. CDR3 sequence (DNA): TGTGCCAGCAGTTCCCCGACTAGCGGGAGAGCCGAGCAGTACTTC.

This clonotype showed up just a few times. The CDR3 is CASSLSGGRVGFF. CDR3 nucleotides: TGTGCCAGCAGCTTATCCGGCGGGAGGGTAGGGTTCTTC. The rearrangement joins TRBV7-3 to TRBJ2-1; 9 bases fit TRBD2. Germline trimming cut 2 bases from V and 15 bases from J; bases unmatched to any gene: 8. This CDR3 has 13 amino acids. The germline V gene has CDR1 SGHTA and CDR2 FQGTGA.

V and J are TRBV11-2 and TRBJ1-1, with TRBD1 as a possible D gene (5 bases). With 1 base removed from V and 5 bases from J, the gap between germline ends came to 17 bases. The length of the CDR3 is 16 residues. CDR1 and CDR2 from the germline V gene are SGHAT and FQNNGV. CDR3 nucleotide sequence: TGTGCCAGCAGCTTAGTGATCGTAGGGGAGGGGACTGAAGCTTTCTTT. It codes for CASSLVIVGEGTEAFF.

This clonotype was observed a few times. The V gene is TRBV20-1, the J gene TRBJ2-3; TRBD2 matches 7 bases. Unmatched junction bases numbered 2, after V lost 2 bases and J lost 3 bases. Germline V CDR1 and CDR2: DFQATT, SNEGSKA (reference sequence). CDR3 length equals 13 residues. The CDR3 DNA sequence: TGCAGTGCTAGACTCGGGGGGACAGATACGCAGTATTTT. Its translation: CSARLGGTDTQYF.

The gene calls are TRBV29-1 and TRBJ2-7; 9 bases line up with TRBD1. The V and J ends lost 2 bases and 7 bases, in that order; junction bases with no gene match: 3. The CDR3 runs to 12 residues. Germline-derived CDR1 and CDR2 are SQVTM and ANQGSEA. CDR3 residues: CSVERQGGEQYF. CDR3 coding DNA: TGCAGCGTTGAAAGACAGGGGGGGGAGCAGTACTTC.

This clonotype occurred a few times. This chain connects TRBV4-2 to TRBJ2-1, with D possibly being TRBD2 (7 bases). This CDR3 has 16 amino acids. V lost 1 base and J lost 7, with 17 bases in between. CDR1 is LGHNA and CDR2 is YNFKEQ in the germline V gene. In DNA form, the CDR3 reads TGTGCCAGCAGCCAAGCCGGGAGAGGGGGGGAAAATGAGCAGTTCTTC. Amino acids: CASSQAGRGGENEQFF.

There are a few counts of this clonotype. This chain joins TRBV29-1 and TRBJ2-1, with a possible D match to TRBD1 (5 bases). The CDR3 length is 14 residues. V lost 3 bases and J 4 bases, leaving 13 bases between the germline ends. Germline V lookup: CDR1 SQVTM, CDR2 ANQGSEA. The CDR3 reads CSVEDMGLYNEQFF. Written as DNA, the CDR3 is TGCAGCGTTGAGGATATGGGGCTTTACAATGAGCAGTTCTTC.

This clonotype appeared a few times. This chain links TRBV5-1 with TRBJ2-7; possibly TRBD2 for D (5 bases). CDR3 length: 15 residues. V was trimmed by 4 bases and J by 2 bases, leaving 16 bases between them. Germline CDR1 and CDR2: SGHRS and YFSETQ. The CDR3 nucleotides are TGCGCCAGCAGCGGAGCAGGACTTTCTCCCTACGAGCAGTACTTC. This encodes CASSGAGLSPYEQYF.

J is TRBJ2-7 and V is TRBV27; 8 bases are shared with TRBD1. The length of the CDR3 is 13 residues. Germline lookup yields CDR1 MNHEY and CDR2 SMNVEV (reference sequence). V lost 4 bases to trimming and J lost 5 bases; unmatched junction nucleotides: 4. CDR3 sequence reads: CASSSLTGDEQYF. The CDR3 DNA reads TGTGCCAGCAGTTCCCTGACAGGGGACGAGCAGTACTTC.

This clonotype appeared a few times. The DNA for the CDR3 is TGCGCCAGCAGCCAAGACATTTTGGCTGAAGCTTTCTTT. The encoded protein is CASSQDILAEAFF. This chain uses TRBV4-1 with TRBJ1-1; D not certain. Trimming took 0 bases from V and 6 from J, leaving 8 bases between them. Germline values: CDR1 MGHRA, CDR2 YSYEKL. There are 13 residues in the CDR3.

This clonotype was picked up a small number of times. The rearrangement links TRBV4-1 to TRBJ2-2, with D perhaps being TRBD1 or TRBD2 (5 bases each). Germline values: CDR1 MGHRA, CDR2 YSYEKL. V lost 0 bases to trimming and J lost 6 bases, with 14 bases between them. There are 16 residues in the CDR3. This chain's CDR3 is CASSQDPREMAGELFF. The CDR3 nucleotides are TGCGCCAGCAGCCAAGATCCCAGGGAGATGGCCGGGGAGCTGTTTTTT.

The chain joins TRBV5-5 to TRBJ2-3, with a possible D match to TRBD2 (6 bases). In germline, CDR1 is SGHKS, CDR2 YYEKEE (reference sequence). Trimming took 0 bases from V and 6 from J, leaving 20 bases between them. This CDR3 spans 17 amino acids. The CDR3 here is CASSLVVASWEADTQYF. CDR3 DNA: TGTGCCAGCAGCTTGGTGGTGGCTAGTTGGGAGGCGGATACGCAGTATTTT.